The T cell receptor (beta chain) described here comes from a study of T cells after yellow fever vaccination. Germline-derived CDR1 and CDR2 are DFQATT and SNEGSKA (reference sequence). The CDR3 length is 14 residues. Unmatched junction bases numbered 2, after V lost 3 bases and J lost 1 base. Broader study findings: The CD4 compartment and the CD8 compartment contained a small share of clonotypes in common. Weaker overall, the secondary response nonetheless peaked faster (day 5 versus 15). Abundant clonotypes from the bulk population could have been carried over as contaminants into FACS-sorted repertoires.

This clonotype has only a few counts. Its antigen is currently unknown. Template-switching 5'RACE yielded the TCR cDNA; a universal primer site and UMIs were added in the process. TCRdb re-derived calls from the 5' RACE reads in MiXCR, one entry per CDR3 protein. Counted here are a few hundred thousand distinct CDR3 sequences, 3% to 4.5% occurring once; the ten biggest clones make up 23%. The sample here was PBMCs, taken on the day of the yellow fever booster vaccination. The origin of this receptor is a man aged 18 to 30 who received the YFV17D yellow fever vaccine. The genes are TRBV20-1 and TRBJ1-1, with TRBD1 matching over 10 bases. CDR3 nucleotides: TGCAGTGCTAGGGGGACAGGGGCGAACACTGAAGCTTTCTTT. Translating gives CSARGTGANTEAFF.